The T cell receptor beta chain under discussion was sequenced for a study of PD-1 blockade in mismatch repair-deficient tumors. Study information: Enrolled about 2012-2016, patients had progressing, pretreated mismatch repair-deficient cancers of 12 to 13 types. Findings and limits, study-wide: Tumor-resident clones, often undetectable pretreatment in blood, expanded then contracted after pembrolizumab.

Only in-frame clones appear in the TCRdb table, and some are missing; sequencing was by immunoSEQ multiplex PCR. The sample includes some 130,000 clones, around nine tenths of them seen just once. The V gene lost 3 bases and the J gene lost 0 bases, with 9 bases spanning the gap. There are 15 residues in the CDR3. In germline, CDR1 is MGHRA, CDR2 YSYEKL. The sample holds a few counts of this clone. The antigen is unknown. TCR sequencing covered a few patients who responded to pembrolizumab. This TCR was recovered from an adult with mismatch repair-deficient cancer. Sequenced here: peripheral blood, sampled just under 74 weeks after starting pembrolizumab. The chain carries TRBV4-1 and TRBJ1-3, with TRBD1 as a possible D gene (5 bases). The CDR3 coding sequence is TGCGCCAGCAGCCAGGGGACGTTCTCTGGAAACACCATATATTTT. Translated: CASSQGTFSGNTIYF.